The 29 T cell receptor beta chains given below trace back to one sample, sequenced in a study of blood T cells in healthy people across ages. Together with a sample-barcoded 5' primer, a J-beta primer mix was included in a second PCR lasting about 6 to 11 cycles. TCRdb itself ran the 5' RACE reads through MiXCR, one entry per CDR3 protein. The sample shows some 780,000 distinct CDR3 sequences, approximately 60% of them seen only once. The sequenced material came from blood. Receptor source: a man in his forties in good health.

This clonotype has just a few counts. The genes are TRBV29-1 and TRBJ2-5; D not resolved. The ends were cut back, 4 bases at V and 4 bases at J, with 10 bases in the middle. The CDR3 is made up of 12 amino acids. Germline CDR1 SQVTM, CDR2 ANQGSEA. In DNA, the CDR3 is TGCAGCGTTGTTGACCCCCCAGAGACCCAGTACTTC. Residues: CSVVDPPETQYF.

The rearrangement joins TRBV28 to TRBJ2-7, with D perhaps TRBD2 (7 bases). The CDR3 totals 15 residues. In germline, CDR1 is MDHEN, CDR2 SYDVKM. V shed 3 bases and J shed 2 bases, with 14 bases lying between them. The CDR3 is CASSLSGDKAYEQYF. DNA of the CDR3: TGTGCCAGCAGTTTGAGCGGGGACAAAGCCTACGAGCAGTACTTC.

This sequence joins TRBV28 and TRBJ1-2; 10 bases align to TRBD1. This CDR3 spans 14 amino acids. V lost 4 bases to trimming and J lost 9 bases; unmatched junction nucleotides: 8. Per the germline V gene, CDR1 is MDHEN and CDR2 is SYDVKM. The CDR3 loop is CASSSRQGAWSYTF. CDR3 in DNA: TGTGCCAGCAGTTCCCGACAGGGGGCATGGAGCTACACCTTC.

The V and J genes are TRBV7-9 and TRBJ2-7, with D possibly being TRBD2 (6 bases). CDR1 is SEHNR and CDR2 is FQNEAQ in the germline V gene (reference sequence). CDR3 size: 15 residues. Trimming left V 7 bases short and J 5 bases short, with 21 bases between. The CDR3 reads CASTQTRWEVHEQYF. DNA of the CDR3: TGTGCCAGCACTCAAACTAGGTGGGAGGTGCACGAGCAGTACTTC.

This clonotype came up a few times. This chain joins TRBV12-3 or TRBV12-4 and TRBJ1-6; TRBD1 aligns across 8 bases. V lost 6 bases to trimming and J lost 9 bases; unmatched junction nucleotides: 10. This CDR3 has 15 amino acids. The CDR3 reads CASSNHRTGSSPLHF. CDR3 coding DNA: TGTGCCAGCAGCAACCACCGGACAGGGAGTTCACCCCTCCACTTT.

In its sample, this clonotype was seen a few times. The gene calls are TRBV20-1 and TRBJ2-7; 7 nucleotides align to TRBD2. This CDR3 is built from 13 residues. The V and J ends lost 2 bases and 4 bases, in that order; junction bases with no gene match: 5. Per the germline V gene, CDR1 is DFQATT and CDR2 is SNEGSKA (reference sequence). The CDR3 region is CSARLADKYEQYF. The DNA for the CDR3 is TGCAGTGCTAGACTAGCGGATAAATACGAGCAGTACTTC.

The V and J genes are TRBV7-2 and TRBJ2-3, with 7 bases lining up with TRBD2. CDR3 length: 16 residues. CDR1 and CDR2 from the germline V gene are SGHTA and FQGNSA. J lost 0 bases, V lost 5 bases, and 8 bases had no gene match. CDR3 loop: CASSKRAGPSTDTQYF. CDR3 DNA: TGTGCCAGCAGCAAGCGAGCGGGACCAAGCACAGATACGCAGTATTTT.

The chain combines TRBV24-1 with TRBJ2-5; 9 bases are a match to TRBD2. The DNA end is more similar to TRBJ2-7, so the J call may be wrong. This CDR3 is 17 amino acids long. Germline CDR1 and CDR2: KGHDR and SFDVKD. The CDR3 nucleotides are TGTGCCACCAGTGATCGACGACTAGCGGTAAATACCTACGAGCAGTACTTC. Its translation: CATSDRRLAVNTYEQYF.

This chain joins TRBV7-8 and TRBJ2-6; the D gene is possibly TRBD1 (5 bases). Looked up from germline, CDR1 is SGHVS and CDR2 is FQNEAQ. The CDR3 runs 15 residues. V shed 4 bases and J shed 3 bases, with 10 bases lying between them. The CDR3 sequence is CASSSGRFGANVLTF. In nucleotides, the CDR3 is TGTGCCAGCAGCTCAGGGCGTTTTGGGGCCAACGTCCTGACTTTC.

This rearrangement joins TRBV6-5 to TRBJ1-2; 8 bases are shared with TRBD1. Germline V lookup: CDR1 MNHEY, CDR2 SVGAGI. V dropped 2 bases and J dropped 8; count of bases not matched to a gene: 4. This CDR3 is 13 amino acids long. The CDR3 DNA is TGTGCCAGCAGTTACCGCAGGGGGCAAGGCTACACCTTC. This encodes CASSYRRGQGYTF.

The chain couples TRBV4-2 to TRBJ2-7; perhaps TRBD2 as D (5 bases). The germline CDR1 and CDR2 sequences are LGHNA and YNFKEQ. The germline V and J ends were trimmed by 3 bases and 2 bases, with 14 bases remaining between them. CDR3 length: 15 amino acids. The CDR3 DNA sequence: TGTGCCAGCAGCCAGGGTCTCGGGGTTGCCTACGAGCAGTACTTC. Amino acids: CASSQGLGVAYEQYF.

This clonotype was seen repeatedly, ten times or more. The rearrangement links TRBV7-2 to TRBJ2-5, with 9 bases matching TRBD2. The CDR3 covers 14 residues. The J segment lost 2 bases and the V segment lost 2 bases, leaving 0 bases of the junction unmatched. Germline values: CDR1 SGHTA, CDR2 FQGNSA. The CDR3 spells CASSLLAGQETQYF. The CDR3 nucleotides are TGTGCCAGCAGCTTACTAGCGGGACAAGAGACCCAGTACTTC.

This chain links TRBV7-3 with TRBJ1-1; D not resolved. Between the trimmed V and J ends, which lost 1 base and 0 bases, there was a span of 6 bases. The CDR3 extends over 14 amino acids. Germline assignment: CDR1 SGHTA and CDR2 FQGTGA. The CDR3 bases are TGTGCCAGCAGCTTAAACAGACTGAACACTGAAGCTTTCTTT. As protein: CASSLNRLNTEAFF. Full variable domain (remainder filled in from reference TRBV7-3 and TRBJ1-1): GAGVSQTPSNKVTEKGKYVELRCDPISGHTALYWYRQSLGQGPEFLIYFQGTGAADDSGLPNDRFFAVRPEGSVSTLKIQRTERGDSAVYLCASSLNRLNTEAFFGQGTRLTVV.

The rearrangement uses TRBV20-1 and TRBJ2-5; TRBD1 agrees at 8 bases. The J call is doubtful: the DNA matches TRBJ2-7 better. The CDR3 runs 15 residues. The germline gives CDR1 DFQATT, CDR2 SNEGSKA (reference sequence). CDR3 DNA sequence: TGCAGTGCTAGTGTACCCTATGCAGGGGGCCACGAGCAGTACTTC. Its translation is CSASVPYAGGHEQYF.

In its sample, this clonotype was seen a few times. Written as DNA, the CDR3 is TGTGCCACCAGTGACGGCAGGGTGAACACTGAAGCTTTCTTT. As protein: CATSDGRVNTEAFF. The V call is TRBV24-1, the J call TRBJ1-1, with D perhaps TRBD1 (5 bases). Germline V gene sequence: CDR1 KGHDR, CDR2 SFDVKD. V shed 4 bases and J shed 0 bases, with 8 bases lying between them. The CDR3 is 14 amino acids.

This clonotype turned up a few times. The chain carries TRBV10-3 and TRBJ1-6, with a possible D match to TRBD1 (6 bases). Trimming left V 6 bases short and J 10 bases short, with 16 bases between. This CDR3 spans 14 amino acids. Germline assignment: CDR1 ENHRY and CDR2 SYGVKD. The CDR3 DNA reads as TGTGCCATCAGGAGGGACACTGACGACTCACCCCTCCACTTT. This encodes CAIRRDTDDSPLHF.

The chain links TRBV5-1 to TRBJ2-7; 8 positions match TRBD2. After removal of 2 bases from V and 4 bases from J, the junction contained 23 bases not matched to a gene. Germline V gene sequence: CDR1 SGHRS, CDR2 YFSETQ. This CDR3 region has 20 residues. DNA of the CDR3: TGCGCCAGCAGCTTTGTAGCTTGGCGGGAGGATCGCCTTGAGATATACGAGCAGTACTTC. Its protein product is CASSFVAWREDRLEIYEQYF.

The genes are TRBV5-4 and TRBJ2-3, with TRBD1 matching over 8 bases. The CDR3 extends over 15 amino acids. The V segment lost 4 bases and the J segment 5 bases; nucleotides outside the gene matches: 9. Germline CDR1 and CDR2: SGHNT and YYREEE (reference sequence). DNA for the CDR3: TGTGCCAGCAGCCCCCGGGACAGGCGAGGAGATACGCAGTATTTT. Its protein is CASSPRDRRGDTQYF.

This clonotype was seen only a few times. This chain uses TRBV29-1 with TRBJ2-7; 11 bases align to TRBD2. Trimming cost V 4 bases and J 3 bases; bases outside gene matches: 8. Per the germline V gene, CDR1 is SQVTM and CDR2 is ANQGSEA. The CDR3 length is 15 residues. CDR3 region: CSVVETSGTNYEQYF. The CDR3 DNA follows: TGCAGCGTTGTCGAGACTAGCGGGACCAACTACGAGCAGTACTTC.

The J gene is TRBJ2-7, the V gene TRBV6-1; 7 bases agree with TRBD1. Germline CDR1 and CDR2: MNHNS and SASEGT. V trimming: 7 bases; J trimming: 2 bases; junction bases outside the gene matches: 17. There are 17 residues in the CDR3. The CDR3 coding sequence is TGTGCCAGCACCTCTGGGTCAGGGACCAGGGGGACCTACGAGCAGTACTTC. It codes for CASTSGSGTRGTYEQYF.

The chain joins TRBV7-2 to TRBJ2-1, with 14 bases fitting TRBD2. The length of the CDR3 is 18 residues. CDR1 and CDR2 (germline): SGHTA, FQGNSA. V gave up 7 bases and J gave up 7 bases; unmatched junction bases: 15. The chain's CDR3 is CASNQPGTSGGLGNEQFF. The CDR3 DNA is TGTGCCAGCAACCAACCCGGGACTAGCGGGGGCCTCGGGAATGAGCAGTTCTTC.

Remarks on this clonotype: A read error may produce the germline difference seen at one junction end. The chain combines TRBV6-5 with TRBJ2-7; 7 bases align to TRBD2. The J call may not be correct, given that the DNA end is closer to TRBJ2-5. The germline gives CDR1 MNHEY, CDR2 SVGAGI. The CDR3 consists of 16 residues. The CDR3 protein is CASSYRQLAKQGTQYF. The CDR3 DNA sequence: TGTGCCAGCAGTTACCGTCAACTAGCGAAGCAAGGGACCCAGTACTTC.

This sequence joins TRBV27 and TRBJ2-5; 11 bases match TRBD2. There are 16 residues in the CDR3. J lost 1 base, V lost 3 bases, and 4 bases had no gene match. Looked up from germline, CDR1 is MNHEY and CDR2 is SMNVEV (reference sequence). The CDR3 DNA is TGTGCCAGCAGTTTCCTTCTAGCGGGGGGCCAAGAGACCCAGTACTTC. As protein: CASSFLLAGGQETQYF.

Worth noting for this clonotype: An end of the junction differs from the germline gene, which may be a read error. This rearrangement joins TRBV6-5 to TRBJ2-3, with no clear D. Germline V lookup: CDR1 MNHEY, CDR2 SVGAGI. The CDR3 is 14 residues long. The CDR3 is CASSDSIGTDTQYF. Written as DNA, the CDR3 is TGTGCCAGCAGTGACTCGATAGGGACAGATACGCAGTATTTT.

This clonotype was seen just once. The chain has TRBV5-1 and TRBJ2-7; 10 nucleotides agree with TRBD1. The V gene end was trimmed by 4 bases and the J gene end by 5 bases; junction bases not matched to a gene: 6. The CDR3 consists of 14 residues. Germline V gene lookup returns CDR1 SGHRS and CDR2 YFSETQ. The CDR3 nucleotides are TGCGCCAGCAGCAGGGACAGGGGAGTCCACGAGCAGTACTTC. Its translation: CASSRDRGVHEQYF.

This sequence joins TRBV7-3 and TRBJ2-2; no clear D gene. V was shortened by 2 bases and J by 0 bases, with 7 bases between the two germline ends. This CDR3 has 15 residues. Germline values: CDR1 SGHTA, CDR2 FQGTGA. Here the CDR3 DNA reads TGTGCCAGCAGCTTAGACGGCGCGAACACCGGGGAGCTGTTTTTT. This gives the protein CASSLDGANTGELFF.

This clonotype occurred a few times. The J gene is TRBJ2-5, the V gene TRBV6-5; D perhaps matches TRBD2 (5 bases). Germline values: CDR1 MNHEY, CDR2 SVGAGI. V lost 6 bases and J lost 5, with 16 bases in between. The CDR3 spans 14 residues. Here the CDR3 reads CASRTARGSETQYF. The CDR3 DNA sequence: TGTGCCAGCAGGACCGCACGAGGGTCGGAGACCCAGTACTTC.

This clonotype was picked up a small number of times. The chain combines TRBV6-5 with TRBJ1-2; D unclear. The CDR3 runs 12 residues. The V end lost 5 bases, the J end lost 5 bases, and 9 bases lay between the germline ends. Germline loops: CDR1 MNHEY, CDR2 SVGAGI. CDR3 loop: CASSPSGYGYTF. The CDR3 DNA is TGTGCCAGCAGTCCCAGTGGGTATGGCTACACCTTC.

The sample holds one count of this clonotype. This rearrangement joins TRBV6-5 to TRBJ2-5, with D possibly called TRBD1 or TRBD2 (5 bases each). CDR3 length equals 14 residues. Germline V gene sequence: CDR1 MNHEY, CDR2 SVGAGI. V lost 6 bases to trimming and J lost 1 base, with 12 bases between them. The CDR3 nucleotides read TGTGCCAGCAGCCACGGGGCGGCCCAAGAGACCCAGTACTTC. This codes for CASSHGAAQETQYF.